This T cell receptor beta chain was captured in a study of blood T cell repertoires in COVID-19. Background on the study: Both acute and convalescent COVID-19 samples were obtained from the United States, Italy and Spain.

In the authors' workflow: Amplifying reference gene primers gave estimates of nucleated cell counts. Libraries were prepared by immunoSEQ multiplex PCR; TCRdb keeps only in-frame clonotypes and omits some of them. V, J and clone size derive from that table, while D and trimming were established from the DNA sequence. The data show around 200,000 clones, with about 87% seen just once and 6.2% held by the top ten. The table lists this clone with a count of one. The V end was cut by 3 bases, the J end by 4 bases, with 12 bases between. The germline CDR1 and CDR2 sequences are SQVTM and ANQGSEA. This CDR3 is built from 13 residues.

Material for sequencing was peripheral blood. The receptor comes from a man aged 60-69 years who had recovered from COVID-19. The chain is built from TRBV29-1 and TRBJ1-1; D is possibly TRBD1 (5 bases). The CDR3: CSVDMGRGTEAFF. The CDR3 coding sequence is TGCAGCGTTGATATGGGGCGAGGCACTGAAGCTTTCTTT. Combining the CDR3 with reference TRBV29-1 and TRBJ1-1 gives the whole variable domain SAVISQKPSRDICQRGTSLTIQCQVDSQVTMMFWYRQQPGQSLTLIATANQGSEATYESGFVIDKFPISRPNLTFSTLTVSNMSPEDSSIYLCSVDMGRGTEAFFGQGTRLTVV.